Listed below are T cell receptor beta chains from one sample, sequenced in a study of shared clonotypes between healthy human individuals. TCRdb's table, derived via immunoSEQ multiplex PCR, lists solely in-frame clones and lacks some. Of over a million clones listed, 78% were seen once; the top ten hold 0.5% to 0.65%. Material for sequencing was memory CD4+ T cells from PBMCs. These receptors all come from a man aged 18 to 30 in good health. Some clones in this sample may be carry-over from other donors' samples. Each CDR3 is given with its conserved first and last residue. A D gene is named only where the DNA matches it firmly. Clone size, where shown, is once, few, many, or a class for clones that have expanded.

-	TRBD1	TRBJ1-5	TRBV19	TGTGCCAGCGACAGGGGCTCTCTGGTAAGCAATCAGCCCCAGCATTTT	CASDRGSLVSNQPQHF
-	-	TRBJ1-2	TRBV12-2	TGTGCAAGTCGCCCGACGGGGGCAGCGAACTATGGCTACACCTTC	CASRPTGAANYGYTF
-	TRBD2	TRBJ2-4	TRBV5-1	TGCGCCAGCAGCTTGGGCGTCAGCGCGGGGGGCCAGTACTTC	CASSLGVSAGGQYF
-	TRBD1	TRBJ2-7	TRBV30	TGTGCCTGGAGAGTCTTCAGAAGGACAGGGGTGACAGGCGAGCAGTACTTC	CAWRVFRRTGVTGEQYF
-	-	TRBJ1-5	TRBV5-1	TGCGCCAGCAGCTGGGGTGAGCCAGGGAATCAGCCCCAGCATTTT	CASSWGEPGNQPQHF
-	-	TRBJ1-3	TRBV28	TGTGCCAGCACTCTCGCTTCTGGAAACACCATATATTTT	CASTLASGNTIYF
once	TRBD2	TRBJ2-5	TRBV6-5	TGTGCCAGCCGTGGACTAGCGGGAGGTCGGGAGACCCAGTACTTC	CASRGLAGGRETQYF
-	-	TRBJ2-7	TRBV5-6	TGTGCCAGCAGTAGGGGCGGGTACGAGCAGTACTTC	CASSRGGYEQYF
-	TRBD2	TRBJ2-5	TRBV28	TGTGCCAGCAGTTCTCTAGCGGGAGGTAACCCGCAAGAGACCCAGTACTTC	CASSSLAGGNPQETQYF
-	-	TRBJ2-2	TRBV10-3	TGTGCCATCAAAACTCAGGACACCGGGGAGCTGTTTTTT	CAIKTQDTGELFF
once	-	TRBJ2-1	TRBV28	TGTGCCAGCACCCTTGGGGGGAGAGCCTACAATGAGCAGTTCTTC	CASTLGGRAYNEQFF
many	TRBD1	TRBJ2-1	TRBV7-2	TGTGCCAGCAGCCTAAGAGGGACAGGGGGCAACTATGAGCAGTTCTTC	CASSLRGTGGNYEQFF
many	-	TRBJ2-6	TRBV5-1	TGCGCCAGCAGCTTCCTCCCCGGGAGCGGGGCCAACGTCCTGACTTTC	CASSFLPGSGANVLTF
-	-	TRBJ2-7	TRBV19	TGTGCCAGTAGTAGGGGTAGGCAGGGCTTCTACGAGCAGTACTTC	CASSRGRQGFYEQYF
-	-	TRBJ1-1	TRBV11-2	TGTGCCAGCAGCTTAGAAGGGCGTAGCGTAGCTTTCTTT	CASSLEGRSVAFF
-	-	TRBJ2-7	TRBV10-3	TGTGCCACCGAAAGGGATGGTTTTAACTACGAGCAGTACTTC	CATERDGFNYEQYF
-	TRBD2	TRBJ2-2	TRBV19	TGTGCCAGTAGTATCAAGGCGTTAGCGGGATATGCGTCCGGGGAGCTGTTTTTT	CASSIKALAGYASGELFF
-	-	TRBJ2-7	TRBV10-3	TGTGCCATCAGTTCAACTTCCTACGAGCAGTACTTC	CAISSTSYEQYF
-	TRBD1	TRBJ2-7	TRBV5-1	TGCGCCAGCAGCTACGCCGGGACAGGCTACGAGCAGTACTTC	CASSYAGTGYEQYF
-	TRBD1	TRBJ2-2	TRBV14	TGTGCCAGCAGCCAAGTGGCCGGGACAGTGAACACCGGGGAGCTGTTTTTT	CASSQVAGTVNTGELFF
-	-	TRBJ1-4	TRBV5-1	TGCGCCAGCAGCTCGGGGTCTACCCGGGAAAAACTGTTTTTT	CASSSGSTREKLFF
-	-	TRBJ1-1	TRBV30	TGTGCCTGGGGGGCTAGGAGTGAAGCTTTCTTT	CAWGARSEAFF
few	TRBD2	TRBJ2-3	TRBV11-3	TGTGCCAGCAGCTTACGGACTAGCGGGACGGTAGATACGCAGTATTTT	CASSLRTSGTVDTQYF
-	-	TRBJ2-3	TRBV7-2	TGTGCCAGCAGCTTAGGTTTACATAGTCTAGATACGCAGTATTTT	CASSLGLHSLDTQYF
few	-	TRBJ1-5	TRBV27	TGTGCCAGCAGTTTCATGGGAAGCAATCAGCCCCAGCATTTT	CASSFMGSNQPQHF
once	-	TRBJ2-1	TRBV25-1	TGTGCCAGCCTGGGGGCCCCTCTGGGCGACAATGAGCAGTTCTTC	CASLGAPLGDNEQFF
-	-	TRBJ2-1	TRBV7-8	TGTGCCAGCAGCTTACTAGCGCCAGACAATGAGCAGTTCTTC	CASSLLAPDNEQFF
-	TRBD2	TRBJ2-5	TRBV27	TGTGCCAGCAGTTATAGCGGGAGGCGGGAGACCCAGTACTTC	CASSYSGRRETQYF
-	-	TRBJ2-1	TRBV15	TGTGCCACCAGCCCCCCCTCTAGATACAATGAGCAGTTCTTC	CATSPPSRYNEQFF
-	-	TRBJ1-2	TRBV19	TGTGCCAGTAAGGACTATGGCTACACCTTC	CASKDYGYTF
-	TRBD1	TRBJ1-2	TRBV28	TGTGCCAGCAGAGTAGGGGGCGACTATGGCTACACCTTC	CASRVGGDYGYTF
-	TRBD1	TRBJ2-3	TRBV9	TGTGCCAGCTCAACAGGGGGGCCCACAGATACGCAGTATTTT	CASSTGGPTDTQYF
-	-	TRBJ2-2	TRBV10-3	TGTGCCATCAGCGCCAGGTCGGACACCGGGGAGCTGTTTTTT	CAISARSDTGELFF
-	-	TRBJ1-5	TRBV28	TGTGCCAGCAGTTTATCGGGACCCGGGCAGCCCCAGCATTTT	CASSLSGPGQPQHF
-	-	TRBJ2-1	TRBV7-3	TGTGCCAGCAGCTTAGGGCGCGGCAGGAATGAGCAGTTCTTC	CASSLGRGRNEQFF
-	TRBD1	TRBJ1-2	TRBV18	TGTGCCAGCTCACCGCCGGGACAGGGGGCTTTGTTGCCGAGTCGTAACTATGGCTACACCTTC	CASSPPGQGALLPSRNYGYTF
-	-	TRBJ2-4	TRBV28	TGTGCCAGCAGTTTCGACAGTTCGAAAAACATTCAGTACTTC	CASSFDSSKNIQYF
few	-	TRBJ2-3	TRBV5-1	TGCGCCAGCAGTGTCGGACAGTGGCTCACAGATACGCAGTATTTT	CASSVGQWLTDTQYF
-	TRBD1	TRBJ1-4	TRBV7-3	TGTGCCAGCAGCCTCCAAGGACAGGTGTTTTTT	CASSLQGQVFF
-	TRBD2	TRBJ2-1	TRBV9	TGTGCCAGCAGCGTAGTTAGCGGGAGAAGCGATGAGCAGTTCTTC	CASSVVSGRSDEQFF
once	TRBD2	TRBJ2-7	TRBV6-1	TGTGCCAGCATTCCGGGACTAGCGGGGGGGGCGGAGCAGTACTTC	CASIPGLAGGAEQYF
-	TRBD2	TRBJ2-3	TRBV11-3	TGTGCCAGCAGCTCCCTCCGGGGGGGTACGCAGTATTTT	CASSSLRGGTQYF
-	TRBD1	TRBJ1-2	TRBV28	TGTGCCAGCAGTTTTTCCGGGACAGGGACCAACTATGGCTACACCTTC	CASSFSGTGTNYGYTF
few	TRBD2	TRBJ2-7	TRBV28	TGTGCCAGCAGTTTACTAGCGGGAGGTTACGAGCAGTACTTC	CASSLLAGGYEQYF
-	TRBD2	TRBJ2-7	TRBV6-5	TGTGCCAGCAGTTACGAAATTGGTAGCGGGAGGTACGAGCAGTACTTC	CASSYEIGSGRYEQYF
-	TRBD1	TRBJ1-1	TRBV7-2	TGTGCCAGCAGCTTAGCGTACAGGGGGCGAAGGAACACTGAAGCTTTCTTT	CASSLAYRGRRNTEAFF
-	-	TRBJ2-5	TRBV18	TGTGCCAGCTCACCACAAAGTCCGGTTCTCCAAGAGACCCAGTACTTC	CASSPQSPVLQETQYF
-	-	TRBJ1-4	TRBV5-5	TGTGCCAGCAGCTTGCAGTGGCAGGATAATGAAAAACTGTTTTTT	CASSLQWQDNEKLFF
-	-	TRBJ2-5	TRBV7-9	TGTGCCAGCAGCTTGTTGGGACTCCAAGAGACCCAGTACTTC	CASSLLGLQETQYF